A selection of T cell receptor beta chains follows, all from one sample in a study of blood T cell repertoires in COVID-19. Sequencing was performed with immunoSEQ multiplex PCR; in TCRdb, only in-frame clones are kept and a portion is missing. The data contain some 160,000 clones, around 75% of them seen just once; the ten biggest clones take up 11% to 15%. The sequenced sample was peripheral blood. The receptor set was obtained from a woman aged 80 or older with acute or convalescent COVID-19. Each CDR3 is given with its conserved first and last residue. Each record gives: J gene, clone size, V gene, D gene, CDR3 length, CDR3 protein, CDR3 DNA. A D gene is named only where the DNA matches it firmly. Part of the rows lack a size; the others show once, few, many or a class for expanded clones.

j_call: TRBJ2-3; clone_size: -; v_call: TRBV4-1; d_call: -; cdr3_length: 17; cdr3_aa: CASSQVVGGEGTDTQYF; cdr3_nt: TGCGCCAGCAGCCAAGTGGTGGGTGGGGAGGGCACAGATACGCAGTATTTT
j_call: TRBJ1-4; clone_size: -; v_call: TRBV27; d_call: -; cdr3_length: 16; cdr3_aa: CASSLFRGATNEKLFF; cdr3_nt: TGTGCCAGCAGTTTATTCAGGGGCGCAACTAATGAAAAACTGTTTTTT
j_call: TRBJ2-7; clone_size: -; v_call: TRBV10-1; d_call: TRBD1; cdr3_length: 16; cdr3_aa: CASSESGTGRILEQYF; cdr3_nt: TGCGCCAGCAGTGAGTCGGGGACAGGCCGAATTTTGGAGCAGTACTTC
j_call: TRBJ2-3; clone_size: -; v_call: TRBV19; d_call: -; cdr3_length: 16; cdr3_aa: CASSIRTGSNTDTQYF; cdr3_nt: TGTGCCAGTAGTATACGCACAGGGTCGAACACAGATACGCAGTATTTT
j_call: TRBJ2-7; clone_size: once; v_call: TRBV19; d_call: TRBD2; cdr3_length: 17; cdr3_aa: CASSLDHGTSGSYEQYF; cdr3_nt: TGTGCCAGTAGCCTCGACCACGGGACTAGCGGCTCCTACGAGCAGTACTTC
j_call: TRBJ2-6; clone_size: few; v_call: TRBV2; d_call: -; cdr3_length: 15; cdr3_aa: CASSGQEKSPNVLTF; cdr3_nt: TGTGCCAGCAGTGGACAGGAGAAGTCTCCCAACGTCCTGACTTTC
j_call: TRBJ1-2; clone_size: once; v_call: TRBV29-1; d_call: TRBD1; cdr3_length: 14; cdr3_aa: CSVGRDRSNYGYTF; cdr3_nt: TGCAGCGTGGGCCGGGACAGAAGTAACTATGGCTACACCTTC
j_call: TRBJ1-4; clone_size: once; v_call: TRBV30; d_call: TRBD1; cdr3_length: 12; cdr3_aa: CAWNRGGEKLFF; cdr3_nt: TGTGCCTGGAACAGGGGCGGTGAAAAACTGTTTTTT
j_call: TRBJ2-7; clone_size: once; v_call: TRBV5-4; d_call: -; cdr3_length: 13; cdr3_aa: CASSFGGNYEQYF; cdr3_nt: TGTGCCAGCAGCTTCGGCGGGAATTACGAGCAGTACTTC
j_call: TRBJ2-7; clone_size: -; v_call: TRBV15; d_call: TRBD1; cdr3_length: 15; cdr3_aa: CATSRATGEWYEQYF; cdr3_nt: TGTGCCACCAGCAGAGCGACAGGGGAGTGGTACGAGCAGTACTTC
j_call: TRBJ1-5; clone_size: once; v_call: TRBV18; d_call: -; cdr3_length: 13; cdr3_aa: CASSPSENQPQHF; cdr3_nt: TGTGCCAGCTCACCAAGCGAGAATCAGCCCCAGCATTTT
j_call: TRBJ2-5; clone_size: -; v_call: TRBV7-9; d_call: -; cdr3_length: 15; cdr3_aa: CASSRTTEYQETQYF; cdr3_nt: TGTGCCAGCAGTCGTACTACCGAGTACCAAGAGACCCAGTACTTC
j_call: TRBJ1-4; clone_size: -; v_call: TRBV6-1; d_call: -; cdr3_length: 16; cdr3_aa: CASSAGRVRSNEKLFF; cdr3_nt: TGTGCCAGCAGTGCTGGGAGGGTGAGGAGTAATGAAAAACTGTTTTTT
j_call: TRBJ1-5; clone_size: -; v_call: TRBV12-5; d_call: -; cdr3_length: 12; cdr3_aa: CASGEHHQPQHF; cdr3_nt: TGTGCTAGTGGTGAACATCATCAGCCCCAGCATTTT
j_call: TRBJ2-7; clone_size: -; v_call: TRBV7-2; d_call: -; cdr3_length: 14; cdr3_aa: CASRYGTDSYEQYF; cdr3_nt: TGTGCCAGCAGATACGGGACTGACTCCTACGAGCAGTACTTC
j_call: TRBJ2-7; clone_size: -; v_call: TRBV11-2; d_call: -; cdr3_length: 13; cdr3_aa: CASSLTGGYEQYF; cdr3_nt: TGTGCCAGCAGCCTGACGGGTGGGTACGAGCAGTACTTC
j_call: TRBJ1-4; clone_size: -; v_call: TRBV10-1; d_call: -; cdr3_length: 12; cdr3_aa: CASGLEGEKLFF; cdr3_nt: TGCGCCAGCGGACTGGAAGGAGAAAAACTGTTTTTT
j_call: TRBJ1-2; clone_size: once; v_call: TRBV7-2; d_call: TRBD1; cdr3_length: 15; cdr3_aa: CASSREGQGSYGYTF; cdr3_nt: TGTGCCAGCAGCCGCGAAGGACAGGGGTCCTATGGCTACACCTTC
j_call: TRBJ2-2; clone_size: few; v_call: TRBV11-2; d_call: TRBD2; cdr3_length: 18; cdr3_aa: CASTPGLAGGRYTGELFF; cdr3_nt: TGTGCCAGCACGCCGGGACTAGCGGGAGGAAGATATACCGGGGAGCTGTTTTTT
j_call: TRBJ2-7; clone_size: -; v_call: TRBV19; d_call: TRBD2; cdr3_length: 13; cdr3_aa: CASSMAGAYEQYF; cdr3_nt: TGTGCCAGTAGTATGGCGGGAGCCTACGAGCAGTACTTC
j_call: TRBJ2-1; clone_size: -; v_call: TRBV11-1; d_call: -; cdr3_length: 14; cdr3_aa: CASSFISAIGGQFF; cdr3_nt: TGTGCCAGCAGCTTCATTAGCGCCATTGGCGGGCAGTTCTTC
j_call: TRBJ2-5; clone_size: -; v_call: TRBV5-1; d_call: TRBD2; cdr3_length: 15; cdr3_aa: CASSRSGRNEETQYF; cdr3_nt: TGCGCCAGCAGCCGTAGCGGGAGGAATGAAGAGACCCAGTACTTC
j_call: TRBJ2-5; clone_size: -; v_call: TRBV5-1; d_call: -; cdr3_length: 14; cdr3_aa: CASSLGTRQETQYF; cdr3_nt: TGCGCCAGCAGCTTGGGTACCCGGCAAGAGACCCAGTACTTC
j_call: TRBJ2-1; clone_size: once; v_call: TRBV9; d_call: -; cdr3_length: 13; cdr3_aa: CASSLNRVSEQFF; cdr3_nt: TGTGCCAGCAGCTTGAACAGGGTTTCTGAGCAGTTCTTC
j_call: TRBJ1-1; clone_size: -; v_call: TRBV7-9; d_call: -; cdr3_length: 13; cdr3_aa: CASSLLAGTEAFF; cdr3_nt: TGTGCCAGCAGCTTATTAGCAGGGACTGAAGCTTTCTTT
j_call: TRBJ1-2; clone_size: -; v_call: TRBV28; d_call: -; cdr3_length: 12; cdr3_aa: CASSFQSYGYTF; cdr3_nt: TGTGCCAGCAGTTTTCAATCCTATGGCTACACCTTC
j_call: TRBJ1-1; clone_size: -; v_call: TRBV3-1/TRBV3-2; d_call: -; cdr3_length: 14; cdr3_aa: CASSSRDTLTEAFF; cdr3_nt: TGTGCCAGCAGCTCCCGGGACACCCTCACTGAAGCTTTCTTT
j_call: TRBJ2-5; clone_size: -; v_call: TRBV11-2; d_call: TRBD2; cdr3_length: 16; cdr3_aa: CASSRTSGGPWVTQYF; cdr3_nt: TGTGCCAGCAGCAGAACTAGCGGGGGGCCCTGGGTGACCCAGTACTTC
j_call: TRBJ1-4; clone_size: -; v_call: TRBV5-1; d_call: TRBD1; cdr3_length: 15; cdr3_aa: CASSDTGGVEEKLFF; cdr3_nt: TGCGCCAGCAGCGATACAGGGGGAGTGGAGGAAAAACTGTTTTTT
j_call: TRBJ1-5; clone_size: once; v_call: TRBV5-8; d_call: -; cdr3_length: 14; cdr3_aa: CASSWGQANQPQHF; cdr3_nt: TGTGCCAGCAGCTGGGGGCAGGCCAATCAGCCCCAGCATTTT
j_call: TRBJ1-2; clone_size: -; v_call: TRBV3-1/TRBV3-2; d_call: TRBD1; cdr3_length: 16; cdr3_aa: CASSQVGQGASYGYTF; cdr3_nt: TGTGCCAGCAGCCAGGTTGGACAGGGTGCATCCTATGGCTACACCTTC
j_call: TRBJ2-3; clone_size: -; v_call: TRBV6-5; d_call: -; cdr3_length: 14; cdr3_aa: CASRFGGPRDTQYF; cdr3_nt: TGTGCCAGCAGGTTCGGGGGGCCGAGAGATACGCAGTATTTT
j_call: TRBJ1-6; clone_size: -; v_call: TRBV14; d_call: -; cdr3_length: 15; cdr3_aa: CASSQRTGNNSPLHF; cdr3_nt: TGTGCCAGCAGCCAGCGAACAGGGAACAATTCACCCCTCCACTTT